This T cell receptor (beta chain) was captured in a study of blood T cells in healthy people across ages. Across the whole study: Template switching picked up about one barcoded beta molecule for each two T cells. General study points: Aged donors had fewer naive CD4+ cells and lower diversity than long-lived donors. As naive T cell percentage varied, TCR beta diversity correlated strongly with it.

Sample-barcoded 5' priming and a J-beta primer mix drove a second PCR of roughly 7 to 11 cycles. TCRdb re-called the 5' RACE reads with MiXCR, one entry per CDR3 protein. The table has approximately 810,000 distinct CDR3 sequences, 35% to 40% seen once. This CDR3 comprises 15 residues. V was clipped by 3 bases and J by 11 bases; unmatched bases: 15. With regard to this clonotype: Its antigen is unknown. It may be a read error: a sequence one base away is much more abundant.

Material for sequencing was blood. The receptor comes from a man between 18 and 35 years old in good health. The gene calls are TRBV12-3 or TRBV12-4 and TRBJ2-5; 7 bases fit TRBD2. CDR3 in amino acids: CASSFSRETYNEQYF. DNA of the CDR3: TGTGCCAGCAGTTTCTCGCGGGAGACCTACAATGAGCAGTACTTC.